The clone carrying this TCR beta chain was observed once. Its antigen is as yet unknown. This record comes from a study of OX40 agonist ivuxolimab in advanced cancers. For the study at large: Under the entry rules, prior anti-PD-1, anti-PD-L1 or anti-CTLA-4 therapy was allowed, and approximately 40% had some. Study-level findings and limits: CD4+ and CD8+ blood T cells expanded clonally by week 6 at 0.1 to 3.0 mg/kg. Not determined was the antigen specificity of the expanded peripheral T cells. Nonresponders included some who also had low normalized T-cell clonal expansion.

The CDR3 is 12 amino acids. Germline values: CDR1 SGHNT, CDR2 YENEEA. V shed 7 bases and J shed 9 bases, with 16 bases lying between them. Assay used: immunoSEQ multiplex PCR; TCRdb lists only in-frame clones, some missing. Of approximately 68,000 clones detected, 92% appear once; the ten largest clones hold roughly 10%. The sequenced sample was CD4+ or CD8+ T cells sorted from blood, obtained in a trial of the OX40 agonist ivuxolimab. V and J are TRBV11-3 and TRBJ2-7; the D is unclear. This TCR came from an adult with an advanced solid tumor such as melanoma, head and neck, liver or kidney cancer. CDR3 DNA: TGTGCCAGCAACCCCCCAGGAAGGTGGCAGTACTTC. Translating gives CASNPPGRWQYF.